The clone carrying this T cell receptor (beta chain) was seen more than once but under ten times. The antigen remains undetermined. These data originate in a study of molecular identifiers for immune sequencing clone quantification. Preparation of the bulk TCR libraries relied on previously described methods and listed TCR primers. A single record per CDR3 protein comes from TCRdb applying MiXCR to the PCR reads. The sample lists about 640,000 distinct CDR3 sequences; just under 20% were seen once. Findings and limits, study-wide: Among effectors, clones above 20 RNA copies held over 97% of molecules; among naive cells, under 1%.

Per germline, CDR1 SGHNT and CDR2 YENEEA. The CDR3 covers 15 residues. J gave up 4 bases and V 3 bases, and 8 bases lay outside the gene matches. The chain employs TRBV11-3 and TRBJ2-7, with 8 nucleotides matching TRBD2. This TCR was recovered from a human donor in good health. Some libraries in this study had Jurkat cell RNA spiked in. The sample comprised naive CD8+ T cells from blood, with Jurkat cell RNA spiked in. Regarding subset: FACS-sorted CD8+CD4-CCR7+CD45RA+ naive T cells. CDR3 sequence reads: CASSFAGGPGYEQYF. The CDR3 nucleotides are TGTGCCAGCAGCTTTGCGGGAGGCCCAGGTTACGAGCAGTACTTC. Filled out from reference TRBV11-3 and TRBJ2-7, the complete variable domain reads EAGVVQSPRYKIIEKKQPVAFWCNPISGHNTLYWYLQNLGQGPELLIRYENEEAVDDSQLPKDRFSAERLKGVDSTLKIQPAELGDSAVYLCASSFAGGPGYEQYFGPGTRLTVT.